These 15 T cell receptor beta chains were all obtained from the same sample, sequenced in a study of spatial heterogeneity in lung cancer. Study observations and caveats: In tumors, expanded intratumoral alpha and beta TCR counts tracked mutation counts.

Their cognate antigens are unknown. Time point indicated: sample taken at primary tumor resection. A single record per CDR3 protein comes from TCRdb applying MiXCR to the 5' RACE reads. The sample shows roughly 19,000 distinct CDR3 sequences, approximately 5.8% of them seen only once. The starting material was lung tumor tissue, obtained at surgery. The receptor source for this set is a female donor with early-stage non-small cell lung cancer.

On this clonotype itself: With the library built for alpha chains, this beta chain is off target and its frequency is not meaningful. The CDR3 loop reads CSARPGREVDEQFF. In nucleotides, the CDR3 is TGCAGTGCTAGACCGGGACGAGAGGTTGATGAGCAGTTCTTC. The rearrangement links TRBV20-1 to TRBJ2-1; D assignment may be TRBD1 or TRBD2 (5 bases each). In germline, CDR1 is DFQATT, CDR2 SNEGSKA (reference sequence). This CDR3 has 14 amino acids. V was cut by 2 bases and J by 8 bases, with 16 bases left in between.

This clonotype has ten or more counts. For a library built for alpha chains, this beta chain is a stray read; little rests on its size. The chain couples TRBV10-1 to TRBJ2-7; D is uncertain. The CDR3 sequence is 14 residues long. Germline-derived CDR1 and CDR2 are WNHNN and SYGVQD (reference sequence). V lost 0 bases and J 1 base, leaving 7 bases between the germline ends. The CDR3 spells CASSESGNSYEQYF. The CDR3 DNA reads TGCGCCAGCAGTGAGTCCGGTAATTCCTACGAGCAGTACTTC.

This clonotype was detected ten times or more. Within a library made for alpha chains, this beta chain is off target, and its count is uninformative. The CDR3 bases are TGTGCCAGCAGCCAATTCGAACAGTCGGCGGGCCAGCCCCAGCATTTT. It yields the protein CASSQFEQSAGQPQHF. This rearrangement joins TRBV16 to TRBJ1-5; D is undetermined. The CDR3 has 16 amino acids. The germline V and J ends were trimmed by 1 base and 7 bases, with 17 bases remaining between them. Germline CDR1 and CDR2: KGHSY and FQNENV.

This clonotype is labeled as medium-sized. This beta chain slipped into a library made for alpha chains as a stray read, so its size is not meaningful. The chain joins TRBV10-3 to TRBJ1-1; no firm D call. Trimming shortened V by 4 bases and J by 1 base, and 13 bases separated the two germline ends. The CDR3 is 15 residues long. Germline values: CDR1 ENHRY, CDR2 SYGVKD. CDR3 bases: TGTGCCATCAGTGCGCAACGACCTTCGAACACTGAAGCTTTCTTT. It translates to CAISAQRPSNTEAFF.

This clonotype was seen repeatedly, ten times or more. Because this beta chain is a stray read in a library intended to capture alpha chains, its abundance should not be given much weight. The CDR3 region is CSVVGDTEAFF. The CDR3 region has the DNA TGCAGCGTTGTCGGAGACACTGAAGCTTTCTTT. The chain employs TRBV29-1 and TRBJ1-1; D is unresolved. CDR3 size: 11 residues. V shed 4 bases and J shed 3 bases, with 6 bases lying between them. CDR1 SQVTM and CDR2 ANQGSEA come from the germline V gene.

This clonotype was found many times. This beta chain is an unintended read in a library built for alpha chains; its size means little. The chain couples TRBV29-1 to TRBJ2-1; TRBD1 agrees at 8 bases. The CDR3 is 13 amino acids. CDR1 and CDR2 (germline): SQVTM, ANQGSEA. Germline trimming cut 6 bases from V and 3 bases from J; bases unmatched to any gene: 4. The CDR3 is CSVTDRVYNEQFF. In DNA, the CDR3 is TGCAGCGTCACGGACAGGGTCTACAATGAGCAGTTCTTC.

This clonotype was counted at least ten times. The library was designed around alpha chains, so this beta chain is a stray read whose abundance carries little weight. This rearrangement joins TRBV3-1 to TRBJ1-1; the D gene is possibly TRBD1 (5 bases). V was trimmed by 2 bases and J by 4 bases, leaving 11 bases between them. In germline, CDR1 is LGHDT, CDR2 YNNKEL (reference sequence). The CDR3 covers 14 residues. The CDR3, as DNA: TGTGCCAGCAGCCAAAGGGGAGGACGCACTGAAGCTTTCTTT. Protein sequence: CASSQRGGRTEAFF. Full variable domain (rest looked up from reference TRBV3-1 and TRBJ1-1): DTAVSQTPKYLVTQMGNDKSIKCEQNLGHDTMYWYKQDSKKFLKIMFSYNNKELIINETVPNRFSPKSPDKAHLNLHINSLELGDSAVYFCASSQRGGRTEAFFGQGTRLTVV.

With regard to this clonotype: This beta chain is an off-target read within a library intended for alpha chains, so its frequency means little. The gene calls are TRBV2 and TRBJ1-1, with D maybe TRBD1 (5 bases). The germline CDR1 and CDR2 sequences are SNHLY and FYNNEI. CDR3 length: 17 residues. The germline V and J ends were trimmed by 7 bases and 1 base, with 22 bases remaining between them. The CDR3: CASKGPLGGTANTEAFF. The DNA for the CDR3 is TGTGCCAGCAAAGGCCCACTCGGGGGGACGGCGAACACTGAAGCTTTCTTT. The full variable domain, with the rest looked up from reference TRBV2 and TRBJ1-1, is EPEVTQTPSHQVTQMGQEVILRCVPISNHLYFYWYRQILGQKVEFLVSFYNNEISEKSEIFDDQFSVERPDGSNFTLKIRSTKLEDSAMYFCASKGPLGGTANTEAFFGQGTRLTVV.

Details on this clonotype: A library prepared for alpha chains yielded this beta chain as an off-target read; its size is of little meaning. The CDR3 spells CASRRTGVGETQYF. The DNA of the CDR3 is TGTGCCAGCAGACGGACAGGGGTAGGGGAGACCCAGTACTTC. The V and J genes are TRBV6-1 and TRBJ2-5; 9 bases line up with TRBD1. The ends lost 6 bases at V and 5 bases at J; junction bases unmatched: 7. Germline V CDR1 and CDR2: MNHNS, SASEGT. This CDR3 comprises 14 residues.

This clonotype was observed at least ten times. This beta chain is an unintended read in a library built for alpha chains; its size means little. The rearrangement joins TRBV5-1 to TRBJ2-7; 7 positions match TRBD2. Germline V gives CDR1 SGHRS, CDR2 YFSETQ. V trimming: 4 bases; J trimming: 5 bases; junction bases outside the gene matches: 9. The CDR3 sequence is 14 residues long. CDR3 loop: CASSPGAGSHEQYF. CDR3 coding DNA: TGCGCCAGCAGCCCAGGAGCGGGATCCCACGAGCAGTACTTC.

This clonotype came up many times. This beta chain is a stray sequence in a library constructed for alpha chains; its clone size is not meaningful. J is TRBJ2-1 and V is TRBV5-6; 8 nucleotides align to TRBD2. Germline V gene data show CDR1 as SGHDT and CDR2 as YYEEEE. The CDR3 sequence is 15 residues long. V dropped 5 bases and J dropped 9; count of bases not matched to a gene: 13. The CDR3 protein is CASRGRREGRSEQFF. The CDR3 DNA is TGTGCCAGCAGGGGGCGACGGGAGGGCCGGAGTGAGCAGTTCTTC.

This clonotype is medium-sized by share. The library was designed around alpha chains, so this beta chain is a stray read whose abundance carries little weight. This chain uses TRBV6-6 with TRBJ1-1; D remains ambiguous. The CDR3 covers 16 residues. V shed 0 bases and J shed 3 bases, with 14 bases lying between them. From germline, CDR1 is MNHNY and CDR2 SVGAGI (reference sequence). The CDR3 sequence: CASSYSRTSRDTEAFF. CDR3 bases: TGTGCCAGCAGTTACTCGAGAACAAGTAGGGACACTGAAGCTTTCTTT.

Concerning this clonotype itself: The library was built for alpha chains, so this beta chain is an off-target read and its size means little. This sequence joins TRBV5-1 and TRBJ1-1; TRBD1 aligns across 8 bases. The V segment lost 0 bases and the J segment 11 bases; nucleotides outside the gene matches: 12. Germline values: CDR1 SGHRS, CDR2 YFSETQ. The CDR3 contains 15 residues. The CDR3 region is CASSLDLAGGLQAFF. In DNA, the CDR3 is TGCGCCAGCAGCTTGGACCTTGCAGGGGGCCTACAGGCTTTCTTT.

This clonotype was observed many times. The library was prepared for alpha chains; this beta chain is a stray read, so its frequency means little. The chain has TRBV28 and TRBJ2-7; 10 bases are a match to TRBD1. Looked up from germline, CDR1 is MDHEN and CDR2 is SYDVKM. V shed 3 bases and J 5 bases; nucleotides not matched to a gene: 7. CDR3 length equals 15 residues. DNA of the CDR3: TGTGCCAGCAGTTTGTCCGGGACAGGGGCGAACGAGCAGTACTTC. Residues: CASSLSGTGANEQYF.

This clonotype was recorded at least ten times. A library made for alpha chains picked up this beta chain off target, so its size means little. V and J are TRBV28 and TRBJ1-2; no clear D gene. CDR1 and CDR2 from the germline V gene are MDHEN and SYDVKM. V lost 1 base, J lost 4 bases, and 13 bases lay in between. The CDR3 loop spans 15 amino acids. The CDR3 here is CASSLSGGVGYGYTF. As DNA, the CDR3 is TGTGCCAGCAGTTTATCGGGCGGAGTTGGCTATGGCTACACCTTC.